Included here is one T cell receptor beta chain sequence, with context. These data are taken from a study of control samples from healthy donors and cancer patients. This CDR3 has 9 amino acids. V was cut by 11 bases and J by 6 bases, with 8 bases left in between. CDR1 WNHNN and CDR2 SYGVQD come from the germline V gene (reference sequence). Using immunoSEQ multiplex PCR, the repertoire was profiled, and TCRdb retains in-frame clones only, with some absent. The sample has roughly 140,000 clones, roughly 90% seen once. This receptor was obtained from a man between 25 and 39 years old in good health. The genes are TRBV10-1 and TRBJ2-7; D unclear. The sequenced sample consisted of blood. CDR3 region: CAPSPEQYF. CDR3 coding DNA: TGCGCCCCCTCCCCCGAGCAGTACTTC.